This entry is about one T cell receptor (beta chain). Its antigen is undetermined. The data were taken from a study of cytotoxic CD8 clonotypes in ibrutinib-treated CLL. Whole-study context: In all, about a dozen patients were relapsed/refractory, approximately 14 were treatment-naive and roughly 18 were IGHV unmutated.

Study-level findings and limits: In comparison with age-matched healthy donors, baseline clonality was higher and tracked circulating CD8+ T-cell counts.

As input for TCR beta libraries, approximately 2.1 micrograms of genomic DNA came from cryopreserved PBMCs. The protocol was immunoSEQ multiplex PCR, while the TCRdb copy is restricted to in-frame clones and leaves out a portion. The sample carries 100,000 to 150,000 clones, 70% to 90% recorded once. Deletions cut 1 base from V and 4 bases from J, with 7 bases between. CDR1 and CDR2 (germline): LGHNA, YSLEER. The CDR3 consists of 13 residues. The gene calls are TRBV4-3 and TRBJ1-2, with D maybe TRBD1 (5 bases). The sequence was collected from a human donor with chronic lymphocytic leukemia. Sequenced material: PBMCs, taken after 24 months of ibrutinib treatment. CDR3 region: CASSQGGSYGYTF. Written as DNA, the CDR3 is TGCGCCAGCAGCCAAGGGGGGTCCTATGGCTACACCTTC.